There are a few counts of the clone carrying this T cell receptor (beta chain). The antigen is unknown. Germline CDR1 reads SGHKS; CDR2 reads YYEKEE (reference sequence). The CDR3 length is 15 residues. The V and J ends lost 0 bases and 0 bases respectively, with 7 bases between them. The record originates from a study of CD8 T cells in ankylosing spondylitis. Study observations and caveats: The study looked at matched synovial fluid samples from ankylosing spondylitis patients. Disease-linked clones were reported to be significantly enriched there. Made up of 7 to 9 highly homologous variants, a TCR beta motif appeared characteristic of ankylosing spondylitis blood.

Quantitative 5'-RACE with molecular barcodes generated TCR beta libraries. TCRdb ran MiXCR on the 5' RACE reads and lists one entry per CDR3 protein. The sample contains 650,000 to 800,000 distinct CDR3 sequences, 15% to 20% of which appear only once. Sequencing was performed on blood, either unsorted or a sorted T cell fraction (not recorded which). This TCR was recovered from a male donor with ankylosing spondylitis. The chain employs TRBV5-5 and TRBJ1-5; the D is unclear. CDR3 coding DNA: TGTGCCAGCAGCTTGGCCGTGGCTAGCAATCAGCCCCAGCATTTT. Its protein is CASSLAVASNQPQHF.